The 6 T cell receptor beta chains below come from one sample, sequenced in a study of shared clonotypes between healthy human individuals. Using immunoSEQ multiplex PCR, the repertoire was profiled, and TCRdb retains in-frame clones only, with some absent. Found here are 760,000 or so clones, roughly 96% of them singletons; the top ten hold less than 0.25%. Only CD45RO-negative cells positively selected for CCR7 counted as naive CD8 cells, so terminally differentiated effector memory CD45RA+ cells were excluded. The sample comprised naive CD8+ T cells sorted from blood. Receptors were obtained from a man between 25 and 39 years old in good health.

The chain uses TRBV14 and TRBJ2-1; D may match TRBD1 or TRBD2 (7 bases each). The CDR3 totals 19 residues. CDR1 is SGHDN and CDR2 is FVKESK in the germline V gene. Trimming left V 0 bases short and J 2 bases short, with 20 bases between. CDR3 in DNA: TGTGCCAGCAGCCAAGAAGCGACAGGGTATCTAGCGGCCTACAATGAGCAGTTCTTC. Its protein is CASSQEATGYLAAYNEQFF.

The V call is TRBV7-6, the J call TRBJ1-5; 7 bases map to TRBD1. Germline V gives CDR1 SGHVS, CDR2 FNYEAQ. There are 19 residues in the CDR3. V was pared by 5 bases and J by 0 bases, with 16 bases of the junction left unmatched. CDR3 nucleotides: TGTGCCAGCAGCGCACTCCCGGGACAGAGTCCCAATAGCAATCAGCCCCAGCATTTT. Translation: CASSALPGQSPNSNQPQHF.

Worth noting for this clone: Additional DNA sequences in this sample encode the identical CDR3. The chain is built from TRBV6-1 and TRBJ2-1; 10 nucleotides agree with TRBD2. Germline loops: CDR1 MNHNS, CDR2 SASEGT. The CDR3 has 15 amino acids. J lost 1 base, V lost 3 bases, and 0 bases had no gene match. CDR3 DNA sequence: TGTGCCAGCAGTGAGACTAGCGGGTCCTACAATGAGCAGTTCTTC. As protein: CASSETSGSYNEQFF.

With respect to this clone: This specimen includes other DNA sequences encoding the same CDR3. CDR3 residues: CASSGETQYF. CDR3 DNA: TGCGCCAGCAGTGGAGAGACCCAGTACTTC. The gene calls are TRBV10-2 and TRBJ2-5; no reliable D call. Trimming took off 4 bases at V and 4 bases at J, with 1 base between the two ends. The CDR3 spans 10 residues. Germline V CDR1 and CDR2: WSHSY, SAAADI.

The chain is built from TRBV4-3 and TRBJ2-2, with D unresolved. The CDR3 extends over 17 amino acids. In germline, CDR1 is LGHNA, CDR2 YSLEER. V shed 0 bases and J shed 2 bases, with 13 bases lying between them. CDR3 DNA sequence: TGCGCCAGCAGCCAAGATGTGCGCACTACAAACACCGGGGAGCTGTTTTTT. Encoded protein: CASSQDVRTTNTGELFF.

The genes are TRBV6-4 and TRBJ2-1; D gene uncertain. V was pared by 4 bases and J by 8 bases, with 15 bases between. The CDR3 contains 14 residues. Germline values: CDR1 MRHNA, CDR2 SNTAGT. CDR3 amino acids: CASSVTFQFDEQFF. The CDR3 region has the DNA TGTGCCAGCAGTGTCACATTTCAGTTCGATGAGCAGTTCTTC.